Listed below are T cell receptor beta chains from one sample, sequenced in a study of PD-1 blockade in classical Hodgkin lymphoma. Sequencing used immunoSEQ multiplex PCR; TCRdb keeps in-frame clones, though not all of them. Seen here are roughly 77,000 clones, about 93% observed once, and the top ten hold about 2.6%. The source material was peripheral blood mononuclear cells (PBMCs). The receptors stem from a human donor with classical Hodgkin lymphoma. The CDR3 runs from the conserved cysteine through the conserved F or W. The D gene is left open where the match is weak. Clone size is shown for a subset of rows, as once, few, many or a class of expanded clone.

D gene: .
V gene: TRBV5-1
clone size: .
J gene: TRBJ1-5
CDR3 protein: CASSLGQAEQPQHF
CDR3 DNA: TGCGCCAGCAGCTTGGGACAGGCTGAGCAGCCCCAGCATTTT

D gene: .
V gene: TRBV10-1
clone size: .
J gene: TRBJ2-2
CDR3 protein: CASSVSRGSTGELFF
CDR3 DNA: TGCGCCAGCAGTGTTTCCAGAGGGAGCACCGGGGAGCTGTTTTTT

D gene: .
V gene: TRBV7-3
clone size: .
J gene: TRBJ2-2
CDR3 protein: CASSLQGTGELFF
CDR3 DNA: TGTGCCAGCAGCTTACAGGGTACTGGGGAGCTGTTTTTT

D gene: TRBD1
V gene: TRBV25-1
clone size: .
J gene: TRBJ1-1
CDR3 protein: CASSAPDRGTEAFF
CDR3 DNA: TGTGCCAGCAGTGCGCCCGACAGGGGAACTGAAGCTTTCTTT

D gene: TRBD1
V gene: TRBV10-2
clone size: .
J gene: TRBJ2-7
CDR3 protein: CASSGRPGQGLYEQYF
CDR3 DNA: TGCGCCAGCAGTGGGAGGCCGGGACAGGGTCTCTACGAGCAGTACTTC

D gene: .
V gene: TRBV10-1
clone size: .
J gene: TRBJ2-1
CDR3 protein: CASSVDSSYNEQFF
CDR3 DNA: TGCGCCAGCAGTGTCGACAGCTCCTACAATGAGCAGTTCTTC

D gene: TRBD2
V gene: TRBV28
clone size: .
J gene: TRBJ2-7
CDR3 protein: CASSLSSGFSYEQYF
CDR3 DNA: TGTGCCAGCAGTTTATCTAGCGGCTTCTCCTACGAGCAGTACTTC

D gene: TRBD1
V gene: TRBV2
clone size: .
J gene: TRBJ1-2
CDR3 protein: CASSHDRGSWGYTF
CDR3 DNA: TGTGCCAGCAGCCACGACAGGGGGAGTTGGGGCTACACCTTC

D gene: TRBD1
V gene: TRBV5-1
clone size: .
J gene: TRBJ2-1
CDR3 protein: CASSWDRVNEQFF
CDR3 DNA: TGCGCCAGCAGCTGGGACAGGGTCAATGAGCAGTTCTTC

D gene: .
V gene: TRBV2
clone size: .
J gene: TRBJ1-1
CDR3 protein: CASSEYKNTEAFF
CDR3 DNA: TGTGCCAGCAGTGAATATAAGAACACTGAAGCTTTCTTT

D gene: .
V gene: TRBV11-2
clone size: once
J gene: TRBJ2-6
CDR3 protein: CASTSGGANVLTF
CDR3 DNA: TGTGCCAGCACCTCAGGCGGGGCCAACGTCCTGACTTTC

D gene: .
V gene: TRBV5-8
clone size: .
J gene: TRBJ1-2
CDR3 protein: CASSLNRVDGYTF
CDR3 DNA: TGTGCCAGCAGCTTGAACAGGGTGGATGGCTACACCTTC

D gene: TRBD1
V gene: TRBV30
clone size: once
J gene: TRBJ1-3
CDR3 protein: CAWGAGTGDGNTIYF
CDR3 DNA: TGTGCCTGGGGCGCCGGGACAGGGGATGGAAACACCATATATTTT

D gene: .
V gene: TRBV25-1
clone size: .
J gene: TRBJ2-6
CDR3 protein: CASSLPGANVLTF
CDR3 DNA: TGTGCCAGCAGTCTCCCTGGGGCCAACGTCCTGACTTTC

D gene: TRBD1
V gene: TRBV18
clone size: .
J gene: TRBJ2-7
CDR3 protein: CASSPRDSPYEQYF
CDR3 DNA: TGTGCCAGCTCACCTCGGGACAGCCCCTACGAGCAGTACTTC

D gene: .
V gene: TRBV19
clone size: .
J gene: TRBJ2-7
CDR3 protein: CASSIVGLKVGTYEQYF
CDR3 DNA: TGTGCCAGTAGTATAGTTGGTTTGAAGGTGGGCACCTACGAGCAGTACTTC

D gene: .
V gene: TRBV28
clone size: .
J gene: TRBJ1-2
CDR3 protein: CASSFLQGTPYGYTF
CDR3 DNA: TGTGCCAGCAGTTTTCTGCAGGGGACCCCCTATGGCTACACCTTC

D gene: TRBD1
V gene: TRBV9
clone size: .
J gene: TRBJ2-7
CDR3 protein: CASSARQGAGEQYF
CDR3 DNA: TGTGCCAGCAGCGCCCGACAGGGGGCAGGCGAGCAGTACTTC

D gene: .
V gene: TRBV7-2
clone size: once
J gene: TRBJ1-5
CDR3 protein: CASSLGGYNQPQHF
CDR3 DNA: TGTGCCAGCAGCTTAGGGGGGTATAATCAGCCCCAGCATTTT

D gene: .
V gene: TRBV5-1
clone size: .
J gene: TRBJ2-1
CDR3 protein: CASSLGAAVRFGMEQFF
CDR3 DNA: TGCGCCAGCAGCTTGGGGGCGGCAGTACGTTTCGGGATGGAGCAGTTCTTC

D gene: .
V gene: TRBV11-2
clone size: .
J gene: TRBJ1-2
CDR3 protein: CASSSITGLYGYTF
CDR3 DNA: TGTGCCAGCAGCTCTATTACAGGGCTTTATGGCTACACCTTC

D gene: .
V gene: TRBV30
clone size: .
J gene: TRBJ2-2
CDR3 protein: CAWSPGRELFF
CDR3 DNA: TGTGCCTGGAGTCCTGGGAGGGAGCTGTTTTTT

D gene: TRBD1
V gene: TRBV11-3
clone size: .
J gene: TRBJ2-1
CDR3 protein: CASSLGKTGREQFF
CDR3 DNA: TGTGCCAGCAGCTTGGGGAAGACAGGGCGAGAGCAGTTCTTC

D gene: .
V gene: TRBV20-1
clone size: .
J gene: TRBJ2-1
CDR3 protein: CSARLGKQFF
CDR3 DNA: TGCAGTGCTCGACTAGGGAAGCAGTTCTTC

D gene: .
V gene: TRBV19
clone size: .
J gene: TRBJ1-2
CDR3 protein: CASSGDNYGYTF
CDR3 DNA: TGTGCCAGTAGTGGGGACAACTATGGCTACACCTTC

D gene: .
V gene: TRBV5-4
clone size: once
J gene: TRBJ2-2
CDR3 protein: CASSSTTTAGELFF
CDR3 DNA: TGTGCCAGCAGCTCCACTACGACGGCCGGGGAGCTGTTTTTT

D gene: .
V gene: TRBV15
clone size: .
J gene: TRBJ1-6
CDR3 protein: CATSRTDLISGGSPLHF
CDR3 DNA: TGTGCCACCAGCAGAACCGACCTCATTTCGGGCGGTTCACCCCTCCACTTT

D gene: .
V gene: TRBV30
clone size: .
J gene: TRBJ2-7
CDR3 protein: CAWSRSYEQYF
CDR3 DNA: TGTGCCTGGAGTAGGAGCTACGAGCAGTACTTC

D gene: .
V gene: TRBV28
clone size: .
J gene: TRBJ2-2
CDR3 protein: CASRSIGTPSINTGELFF
CDR3 DNA: TGTGCCAGCAGATCGATTGGGACACCCTCGATTAACACCGGGGAGCTGTTTTTT

D gene: .
V gene: TRBV6-1
clone size: .
J gene: TRBJ1-1
CDR3 protein: CASTPQLIMNTEAFF
CDR3 DNA: TGTGCCAGCACCCCACAGTTAATTATGAACACTGAAGCTTTCTTT

D gene: .
V gene: TRBV7-9
clone size: .
J gene: TRBJ1-3
CDR3 protein: CASSTLGRSSSGNTIYF
CDR3 DNA: TGTGCCAGCAGCACCCTGGGCAGGTCGAGCTCTGGAAACACCATATATTTT

D gene: .
V gene: TRBV5-6
clone size: .
J gene: TRBJ2-3
CDR3 protein: CASSLGSTRTDTQYF
CDR3 DNA: TGTGCCAGCAGCTTGGGGAGTACAAGAACAGATACGCAGTATTTT

D gene: .
V gene: TRBV19
clone size: .
J gene: TRBJ1-2
CDR3 protein: CASRLDRNYGYTF
CDR3 DNA: TGTGCCAGCCGACTGGACAGAAACTATGGCTACACCTTC

D gene: TRBD2
V gene: TRBV5-1
clone size: .
J gene: TRBJ2-7
CDR3 protein: CASSLESGGRGEQYF
CDR3 DNA: TGCGCCAGCAGCTTGGAATCGGGGGGAAGAGGCGAGCAGTACTTC

D gene: .
V gene: TRBV27
clone size: .
J gene: TRBJ2-2
CDR3 protein: CASRPVVGNGELFF
CDR3 DNA: TGTGCCAGCAGACCCGTTGTAGGGAACGGGGAGCTGTTTTTT

D gene: TRBD1
V gene: TRBV6-6
clone size: .
J gene: TRBJ1-2
CDR3 protein: CASRTPDRVYGYTF
CDR3 DNA: TGTGCCAGCAGGACCCCGGACAGGGTCTATGGCTACACCTTC

D gene: TRBD1
V gene: TRBV7-9
clone size: .
J gene: TRBJ2-1
CDR3 protein: CASSAHWTGTGLDEQFF
CDR3 DNA: TGTGCCAGCAGCGCCCATTGGACAGGGACCGGGCTCGATGAGCAGTTCTTC

D gene: .
V gene: TRBV7-2
clone size: .
J gene: TRBJ2-7
CDR3 protein: CASSTQGNSYEQYF
CDR3 DNA: TGTGCCAGCAGCACACAGGGAAACTCCTACGAGCAGTACTTC

D gene: TRBD2
V gene: TRBV7-9
clone size: .
J gene: TRBJ2-1
CDR3 protein: CASSLAGGRGGNEQFF
CDR3 DNA: TGTGCCAGCAGCTTAGCGGGCGGGAGAGGTGGTAATGAGCAGTTCTTC

D gene: TRBD1
V gene: TRBV7-9
clone size: .
J gene: TRBJ1-2
CDR3 protein: CASSFGQGDYGYTF
CDR3 DNA: TGTGCCAGCAGCTTCGGACAGGGAGACTATGGCTACACCTTC

D gene: .
V gene: TRBV19
clone size: .
J gene: TRBJ2-3
CDR3 protein: CASSIWSTDTQYF
CDR3 DNA: TGTGCCAGTAGTATCTGGTCCACAGATACGCAGTATTTT

D gene: .
V gene: TRBV5-1
clone size: .
J gene: TRBJ1-1
CDR3 protein: CASRTDGTEAFF
CDR3 DNA: TGCGCCAGCAGAACCGACGGAACTGAAGCTTTCTTT

D gene: .
V gene: TRBV6-6
clone size: .
J gene: TRBJ2-5
CDR3 protein: CASRIRGIETQYF
CDR3 DNA: TGTGCCAGCAGGATCAGGGGAATTGAGACCCAGTACTTC

D gene: .
V gene: TRBV6-4
clone size: .
J gene: TRBJ2-1
CDR3 protein: CASSVGRGMNEQFF
CDR3 DNA: TGTGCCAGCAGTGTTGGTAGGGGGATGAATGAGCAGTTCTTC

D gene: TRBD2
V gene: TRBV6-4
clone size: .
J gene: TRBJ2-7
CDR3 protein: CASSVAGGPGYEQYF
CDR3 DNA: TGTGCCAGCAGTGTAGCGGGAGGGCCGGGATACGAGCAGTACTTC

D gene: .
V gene: TRBV18
clone size: once
J gene: TRBJ1-5
CDR3 protein: CASSPPNLGHQPQHF
CDR3 DNA: TGTGCCAGCTCACCACCGAATTTGGGGCATCAGCCCCAGCATTTT

D gene: .
V gene: TRBV9
clone size: once
J gene: TRBJ2-1
CDR3 protein: CASSVVSLASGTGEQFF
CDR3 DNA: TGTGCCAGCAGCGTAGTAAGTTTGGCTAGCGGGACAGGTGAGCAGTTCTTC

D gene: TRBD1
V gene: TRBV28
clone size: .
J gene: TRBJ1-4
CDR3 protein: CASSQGQDHEKLFF
CDR3 DNA: TGTGCCAGCAGTCAGGGACAGGATCATGAAAAACTGTTTTTT

D gene: TRBD2
V gene: TRBV7-9
clone size: .
J gene: TRBJ2-1
CDR3 protein: CASSFSGLATHEQFF
CDR3 DNA: TGTGCCAGCAGCTTCTCGGGACTAGCGACGCATGAGCAGTTCTTC

D gene: .
V gene: TRBV28
clone size: .
J gene: TRBJ1-2
CDR3 protein: CASSSRNRANYGYTF
CDR3 DNA: TGTGCCAGCAGCAGCCGGAACAGGGCTAACTATGGCTACACCTTC

D gene: .
V gene: TRBV7-9
clone size: .
J gene: TRBJ1-4
CDR3 protein: CASSPLRMSNEKLFF
CDR3 DNA: TGTGCCAGCAGCCCCCTCAGAATGTCAAATGAAAAACTGTTTTTT

D gene: .
V gene: TRBV6-6
clone size: .
J gene: TRBJ2-7
CDR3 protein: CASSYAAGTPSYEQYF
CDR3 DNA: TGTGCCAGCAGTTATGCTGCCGGGACACCCTCCTACGAGCAGTACTTC

D gene: TRBD1
V gene: TRBV5-6
clone size: .
J gene: TRBJ1-5
CDR3 protein: CASSLGDRPNQPQHF
CDR3 DNA: TGTGCCAGCAGCTTGGGGGACAGACCCAATCAGCCCCAGCATTTT

D gene: .
V gene: TRBV2
clone size: .
J gene: TRBJ1-1
CDR3 protein: CASSVAGARTEAFF
CDR3 DNA: TGTGCCAGCAGTGTTGCGGGGGCCCGTACTGAAGCTTTCTTT

D gene: .
V gene: TRBV19
clone size: .
J gene: TRBJ1-4
CDR3 protein: CASGQLGNEKLFF
CDR3 DNA: TGTGCCAGTGGGCAACTTGGTAATGAAAAACTGTTTTTT